Included here is one T cell receptor beta chain sequence, with context. Its antigen is not known. The data were obtained in a study of cytomegalovirus exposure and HLA in healthy donors. General study results and limits: Confirmation in vitro established that a few CMV-associated chains were specific for CMV antigens. Immune exposure information available was restricted to CMV serostatus.

A multiplex PCR was run with 60 Vbeta primers and 13 Jbeta primers. Original methodology: Some 11 million of the 60 million to 80 million unique TCR beta chains counted in a later analysis were shared. The protocol was immunoSEQ multiplex PCR, while the TCRdb copy is restricted to in-frame clones and leaves out a portion. That table gives V, J and clone size, and the DNA gave D and trimming. The table has over 150,000 clones, 81% seen once. The sequence derives from a woman under 30 in good health and CMV-seronegative. Sequences were obtained from PBMCs.

The CDR3, as DNA: TGTGCCAGCAGCAAAGCGATTGCCAGGGTCTACGAGCAGTACTTC. Translated: CASSKAIARVYEQYF. The chain uses TRBV21-1 and TRBJ2-7; the table's D call of TRBD1 was not tested on the DNA. TRBV21-1 is shown as a pseudogene. This CDR3 comprises 15 residues.